This TCR beta chain stems from a study of Tregs in tolerant kidney transplant recipients. CD4+CD25+CD127- Tregs, CD4+CD25- non-Tregs, CD4 and CD8 cells were sorted. General observations from the study: Findings come from small patient numbers and require larger validation.

Clones were read by immunoSEQ multiplex PCR, and TCRdb kept only the in-frame ones, dropping some. This table holds some 62,000 clones, about 98% found once. As for this clone: Its antigen is not identified.

In germline, CDR1 is SGHTA, CDR2 FQGNSA. This CDR3 has 12 amino acids. Trimming took 5 bases from V and 7 from J, leaving 11 bases between them. The V gene is TRBV7-2, the J gene TRBJ1-1, with D possibly being TRBD1 (5 bases). Sample: Tregs from blood, taken before the transplant. The sequence was collected from a human donor who received a combined kidney and bone marrow transplant. Written as DNA, the CDR3 is TGTGCCAGCAGCCCCCGGGGGAGTGAAGCTTTCTTT. Translation gives CASSPRGSEAFF.